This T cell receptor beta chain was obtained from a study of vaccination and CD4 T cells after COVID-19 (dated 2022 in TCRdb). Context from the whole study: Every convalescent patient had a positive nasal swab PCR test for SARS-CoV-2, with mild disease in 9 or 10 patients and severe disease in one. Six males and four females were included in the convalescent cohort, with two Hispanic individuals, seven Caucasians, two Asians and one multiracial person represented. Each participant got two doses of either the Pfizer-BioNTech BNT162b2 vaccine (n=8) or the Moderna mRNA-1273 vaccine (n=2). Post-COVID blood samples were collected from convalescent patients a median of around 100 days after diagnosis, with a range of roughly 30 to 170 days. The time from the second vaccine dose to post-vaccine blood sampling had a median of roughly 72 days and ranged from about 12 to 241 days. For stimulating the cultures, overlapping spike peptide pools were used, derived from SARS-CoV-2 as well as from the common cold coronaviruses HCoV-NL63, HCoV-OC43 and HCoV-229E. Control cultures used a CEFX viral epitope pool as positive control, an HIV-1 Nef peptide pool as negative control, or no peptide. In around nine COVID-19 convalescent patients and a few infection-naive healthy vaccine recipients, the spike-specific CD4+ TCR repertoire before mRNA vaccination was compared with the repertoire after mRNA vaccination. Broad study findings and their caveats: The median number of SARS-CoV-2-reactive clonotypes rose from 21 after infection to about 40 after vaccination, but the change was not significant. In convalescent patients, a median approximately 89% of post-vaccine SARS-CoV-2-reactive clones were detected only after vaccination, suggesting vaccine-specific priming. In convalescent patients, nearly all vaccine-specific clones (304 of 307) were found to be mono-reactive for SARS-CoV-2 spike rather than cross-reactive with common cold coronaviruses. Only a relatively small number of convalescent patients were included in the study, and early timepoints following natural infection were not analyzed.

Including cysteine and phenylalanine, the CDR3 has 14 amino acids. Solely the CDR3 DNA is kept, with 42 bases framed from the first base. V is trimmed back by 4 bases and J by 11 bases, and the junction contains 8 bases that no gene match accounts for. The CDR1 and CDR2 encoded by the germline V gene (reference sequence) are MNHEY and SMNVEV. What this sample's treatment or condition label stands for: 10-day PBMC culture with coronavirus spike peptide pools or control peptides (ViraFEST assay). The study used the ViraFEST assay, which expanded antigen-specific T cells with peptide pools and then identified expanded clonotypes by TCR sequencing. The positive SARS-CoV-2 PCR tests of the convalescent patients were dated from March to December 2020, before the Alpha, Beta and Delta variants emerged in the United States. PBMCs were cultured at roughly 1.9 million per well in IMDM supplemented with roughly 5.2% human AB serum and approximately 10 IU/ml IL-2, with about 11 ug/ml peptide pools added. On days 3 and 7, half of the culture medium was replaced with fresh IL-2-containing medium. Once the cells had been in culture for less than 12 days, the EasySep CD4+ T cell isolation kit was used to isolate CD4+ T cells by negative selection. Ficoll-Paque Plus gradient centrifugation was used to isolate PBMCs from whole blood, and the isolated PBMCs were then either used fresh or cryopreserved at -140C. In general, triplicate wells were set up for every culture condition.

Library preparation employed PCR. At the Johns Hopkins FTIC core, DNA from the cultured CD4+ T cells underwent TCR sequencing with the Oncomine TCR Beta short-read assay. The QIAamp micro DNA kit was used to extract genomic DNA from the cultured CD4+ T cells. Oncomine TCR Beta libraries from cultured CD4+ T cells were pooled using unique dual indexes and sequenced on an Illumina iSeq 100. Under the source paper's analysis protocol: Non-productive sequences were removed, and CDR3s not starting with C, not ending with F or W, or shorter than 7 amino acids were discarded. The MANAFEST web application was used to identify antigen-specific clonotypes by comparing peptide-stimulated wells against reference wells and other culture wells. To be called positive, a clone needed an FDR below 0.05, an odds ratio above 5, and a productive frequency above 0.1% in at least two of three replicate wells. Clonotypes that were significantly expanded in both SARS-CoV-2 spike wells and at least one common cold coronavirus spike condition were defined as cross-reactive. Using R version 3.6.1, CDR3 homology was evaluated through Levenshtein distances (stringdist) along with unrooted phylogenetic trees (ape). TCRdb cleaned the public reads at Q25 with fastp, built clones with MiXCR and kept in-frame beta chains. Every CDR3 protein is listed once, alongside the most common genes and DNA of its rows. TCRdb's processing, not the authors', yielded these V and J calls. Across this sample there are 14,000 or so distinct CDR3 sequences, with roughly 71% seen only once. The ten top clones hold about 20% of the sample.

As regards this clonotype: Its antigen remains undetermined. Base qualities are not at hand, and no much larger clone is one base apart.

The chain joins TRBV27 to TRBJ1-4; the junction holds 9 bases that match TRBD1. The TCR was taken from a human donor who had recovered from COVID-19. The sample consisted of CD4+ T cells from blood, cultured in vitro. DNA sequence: TGTGCCAGCAGTTCTCGGGACAGGGTTAGGAAACTGTTTTTT. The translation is CASSSRDRVRKLFF.